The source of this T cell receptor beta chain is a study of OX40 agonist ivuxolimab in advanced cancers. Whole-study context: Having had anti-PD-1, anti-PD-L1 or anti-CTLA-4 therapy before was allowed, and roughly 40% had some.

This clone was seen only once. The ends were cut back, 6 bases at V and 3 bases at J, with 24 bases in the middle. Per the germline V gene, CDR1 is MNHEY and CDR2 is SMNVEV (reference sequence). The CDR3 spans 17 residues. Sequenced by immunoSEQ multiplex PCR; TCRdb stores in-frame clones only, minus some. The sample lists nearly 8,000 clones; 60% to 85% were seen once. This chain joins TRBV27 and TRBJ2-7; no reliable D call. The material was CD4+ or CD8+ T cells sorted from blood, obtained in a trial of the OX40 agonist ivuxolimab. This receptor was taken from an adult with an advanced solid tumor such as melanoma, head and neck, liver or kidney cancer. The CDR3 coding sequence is TGTGCCAGCAGCTTAAAGGTGATCGGCAGCTTAGTCTACGAGCAGTACTTC. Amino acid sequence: CASSLKVIGSLVYEQYF.